The 10 T cell receptor beta chains in this list originate from one sample, sequenced in a study of Graves' ophthalmopathy and Graves' hyperthyroidism (dated by TCRdb to 2016 to 2019). Data came from an Illumina HiSeq 2000. For repertoire sequencing, TCR beta CDR3 regions were amplified from RNA transcripts. A first-round RT-PCR used HTBI primers with the Qiagen OneStep RT-PCR kit, followed by a second-round multiplex PCR, size selection and purification. Starting from the raw public reads, TCRdb applied fastp trimming at Q25, assembled clones with MiXCR and retained in-frame beta chains. Each CDR3 protein appears once, grouped with its most common genes and DNA. The sample table holds approximately 700,000 distinct CDR3 sequences, of which approximately 39% were seen once. Clones ranked in the top ten supply about 3.3% of the sample. The specimen was peripheral blood. The receptors here all came from an adult man with Graves' ophthalmopathy.

The sample holds a few counts of this clonotype. The V and J genes are TRBV7-2 and TRBJ2-3; 9 bases map to TRBD2. V shed 3 bases and J 3 bases; nucleotides not matched to a gene: 4. The CDR3 spans 15 residues. CDR1 and CDR2 (germline): SGHTA, FQGNSA. CDR3: CASSFRGRGTDTQYF. DNA of the CDR3: TGTGCCAGCAGCTTCCGCGGGAGGGGGACAGATACGCAGTATTTT.

This clonotype occurred many times. The chain links TRBV7-9 to TRBJ2-7; TRBD1 agrees at 11 bases. This CDR3 spans 15 amino acids. CDR1 is SEHNR and CDR2 is FQNEAQ in the germline V gene (reference sequence). With 3 bases clipped from V and 4 bases from J, the junction kept 5 bases outside the gene matches. Here the CDR3 reads CASSLTGTGGYEQYF. In DNA, the CDR3 is TGTGCCAGCAGCTTGACCGGGACAGGGGGGTACGAGCAGTACTTC.

This clonotype was seen many times. The rearrangement uses TRBV5-1 and TRBJ2-5; D uncertain. V was clipped by 0 bases and J by 0 bases, with 15 bases between them. This CDR3 contains 17 residues. Germline V gene lookup returns CDR1 SGHRS and CDR2 YFSETQ. In nucleotides, the CDR3 is TGCGCCAGCAGCTTGGGGTTAGGCCTGGGGTACCAAGAGACCCAGTACTTC. As protein: CASSLGLGLGYQETQYF.

On this clonotype itself: The final CDR3 position lacks the conserved phenylalanine or tryptophan, pointing to a likely read error. The V and J genes are TRBV25-1 and TRBJ1-2, with D possibly TRBD1 on 5 matching bases. The CDR3 consists of 16 residues. The germline V gene encodes CDR1 MGHDK and CDR2 SYGVNS. Here the CDR3 reads CASREYATGGLGGYTS. The CDR3 DNA reads as TGTGCCAGCAGAGAATATGCGACGGGGGGGTTAGGTGGCTACACCTCC.

In regard to this clonotype: The CDR3 carries no conserved terminal phenylalanine or tryptophan, so it likely arises from a read error. It is unclear where the CDR3 begins or ends on the DNA, so no DNA is shown, and the CDR3 is as TCRdb lists it. The rearrangement uses TRBV7-8 and TRBJ2-6. CDR1 is SGHVS and CDR2 is FQNEAQ in the germline V gene. Counting both end residues, the CDR3 totals 9 amino acids. This CDR3 is CASSLEWVQ.

Notes on this clonotype: One junction end disagrees with the germline gene, perhaps due to a read error. The chain is built from TRBV5-1 and TRBJ1-1; no clear D gene. This CDR3 has 13 residues. Germline V lookup: CDR1 SGHRS, CDR2 YFSETQ. In DNA, the CDR3 is TGCGCCAGCAGCTTGACAGTGAACACTGAAGCTTCCTTT. Translating it yields CASSLTVNTEASF.

This chain links TRBV7-9 with TRBJ2-7; 8 nucleotides match TRBD2. Germline lookup yields CDR1 SEHNR and CDR2 FQNEAQ (reference sequence). The CDR3 contains 15 residues. The junction had 10 bases not matched to a gene; V was cut back by 6 bases and J by 3 bases. CDR3 in DNA: TGTGCCAGCAGTCCCTGGGCGGGGGGCGGCTACGAGCAGTACTTC. It yields the protein CASSPWAGGGYEQYF.

This clonotype was recorded many times. The chain uses TRBV7-8 and TRBJ1-6; a weak D match, TRBD1 (6 bases). Germline V CDR1 and CDR2: SGHVS, FQNEAQ. The germline V and J ends were trimmed by 4 bases and 8 bases, with 12 bases remaining between them. The CDR3 runs to 14 residues. The CDR3 sequence is CASSSEQGYSPLHF. The CDR3 DNA sequence: TGTGCCAGCAGCTCTGAACAGGGCTATTCACCCCTCCACTTT.

V and J are TRBV12-3 or TRBV12-4 and TRBJ1-4; 9 nucleotides align to TRBD1. The CDR3 is made up of 18 amino acids. V trimming: 5 bases; J trimming: 7 bases; junction bases outside the gene matches: 17. This chain's CDR3 is CASSQYDRGIRLSEKLFF. The DNA of the CDR3 is TGTGCCAGCAGTCAATATGACAGGGGGATCAGGCTGAGTGAAAAACTGTTTTTT.

This clonotype was counted at least ten times. The genes are TRBV19 and TRBJ1-4; weak D call: TRBD1 (5 bases). This CDR3 is 15 amino acids long. Germline V CDR1 and CDR2: LNHDA, SQIVND (reference sequence). With 1 base removed from V and 0 bases from J, the gap between germline ends came to 6 bases. CDR3 residues: CASSIAGATNEKLFF. CDR3 coding DNA: TGTGCCAGTAGTATAGCGGGGGCAACTAATGAAAAACTGTTTTTT.